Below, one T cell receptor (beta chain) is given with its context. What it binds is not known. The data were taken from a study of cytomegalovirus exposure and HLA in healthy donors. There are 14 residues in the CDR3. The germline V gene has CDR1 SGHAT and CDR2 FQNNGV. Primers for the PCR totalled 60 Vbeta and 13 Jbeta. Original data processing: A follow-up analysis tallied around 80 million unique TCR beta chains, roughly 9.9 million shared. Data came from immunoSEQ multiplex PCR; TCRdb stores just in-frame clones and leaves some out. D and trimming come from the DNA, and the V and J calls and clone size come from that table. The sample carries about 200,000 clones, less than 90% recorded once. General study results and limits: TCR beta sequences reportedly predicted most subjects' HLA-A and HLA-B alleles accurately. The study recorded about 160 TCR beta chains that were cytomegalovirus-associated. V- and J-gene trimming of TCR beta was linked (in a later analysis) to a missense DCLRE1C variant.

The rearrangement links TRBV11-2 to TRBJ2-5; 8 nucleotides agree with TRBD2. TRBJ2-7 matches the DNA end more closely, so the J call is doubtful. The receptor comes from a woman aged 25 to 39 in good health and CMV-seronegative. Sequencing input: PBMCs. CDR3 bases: TGTGCCAGCAGCTTACGCGGGGGGCCCTACGAGCAGTACTTC. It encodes CASSLRGGPYEQYF.